Following are 10 T cell receptor beta chains from one sample sequenced in a study of cytomegalovirus exposure and HLA in healthy donors. Both 60 Vbeta primers and 13 Jbeta primers went into the PCR. Method: immunoSEQ multiplex PCR; TCRdb's copy keeps in-frame clones and lacks some. The data show around 150,000 clones, with around 76% seen just once and less than 8.5% held by the top ten. Sequenced: PBMCs. All receptors come from a man between 35 and 55 years old in good health and CMV-seropositive.

As concerns this clone: One end of the junction does not line up with germline, which may come from a read error. Within the sample, other DNA sequences also encode this same CDR3. The chain links TRBV7-6 to TRBJ1-4; D not resolved. Germline loops: CDR1 SGHVS, CDR2 FNYEAQ. This CDR3 spans 14 amino acids. The CDR3 region is CASSFRPTNEKLFF. DNA of the CDR3: TGCGCCAGCAGCTTCAGGCCAACTAATGAAAAACTGTTTTTT.

This clone was detected a few times. The gene calls are TRBV11-2 and TRBJ2-7; 10 bases align to TRBD1. J was trimmed by 1 base and V by 4 bases; bases with no gene match: 10. This CDR3 is built from 17 residues. Per the germline V gene, CDR1 is SGHAT and CDR2 is FQNNGV. In nucleotides, the CDR3 is TGTGCCAGCAGCTCACAGGGACAGGGGAAGGAGTCCTACGAGCAGTACTTC. It codes for CASSSQGQGKESYEQYF.

The rearrangement uses TRBV4-2 and TRBJ1-1, with D tentatively TRBD1 (5 bases). This CDR3 region has 14 residues. Trimming took off 3 bases at V and 4 bases at J, with 12 bases between the two ends. Germline CDR1 and CDR2: LGHNA and YNFKEQ. The DNA for the CDR3 is TGTGCCAGCAGCCAGGAGGCGGGGCGCACTGAAGCTTTCTTT. Translated, it gives CASSQEAGRTEAFF.

The chain carries TRBV21-1 and TRBJ2-7; the DNA was not used to check the table's D call, TRBD1. TRBV21-1 corresponds to a pseudogene. This CDR3 region has 15 residues. The CDR3 coding sequence is TGTGCCAGCAGCAAAGTCCGGACAGGAACCTACGAGCAGTACTTC. Encoded protein: CASSKVRTGTYEQYF.

The chain carries TRBV6-5 and TRBJ1-4; tentative D call: TRBD1 (6 bases). Trimming left V 6 bases short and J 6 bases short, with 11 bases between. Germline values: CDR1 MNHEY, CDR2 SVGAGI. The CDR3 totals 13 residues. This chain's CDR3 is CASRDGTHEKLFF. CDR3 DNA sequence: TGTGCCAGCAGAGATGGGACACATGAAAAACTGTTTTTT.

V gene TRBV9 combines with J gene TRBJ2-1, with 7 bases aligning to TRBD2. Germline V gives CDR1 SGDLS, CDR2 YYNGEE. CDR3 size: 17 residues. V lost 0 bases to trimming and J lost 5 bases; unmatched junction nucleotides: 11. This CDR3 reads CASSVGGGGGINNEQFF. CDR3 bases: TGTGCCAGCAGCGTAGGAGGTGGGGGGGGGATAAACAATGAGCAGTTCTTC.

This rearrangement joins TRBV10-3 to TRBJ1-3; no reliable D call. There are 15 residues in the CDR3. The V and J ends lost 6 bases and 0 bases respectively, with 12 bases between them. Germline-derived CDR1 and CDR2 are ENHRY and SYGVKD. The CDR3 is CAISVDGLSGNTIYF. CDR3 coding DNA: TGTGCCATCAGCGTCGACGGACTCTCTGGAAACACCATATATTTT.

This chain connects TRBV5-1 to TRBJ1-5; 9 bases fit TRBD1. The germline V gene has CDR1 SGHRS and CDR2 YFSETQ. This CDR3 spans 15 amino acids. Trimming at V came to 0 bases and at J to 5 bases, leaving 3 bases not matched to a gene. The CDR3 DNA sequence: TGCGCCAGCAGCTTGGAGGGACAGGGCGATCAGCCCCAGCATTTT. Translation: CASSLEGQGDQPQHF.

This clone was found a few times. V usage is TRBV20-1 and J usage is TRBJ1-1; D gene uncertain. CDR3 length: 11 residues. V lost 5 bases to trimming and J lost 1 base, with 5 bases between them. The germline gives CDR1 DFQATT, CDR2 SNEGSKA (reference sequence). The CDR3 loop is CSAQKNTEAFF. The CDR3 DNA sequence: TGCAGTGCTCAAAAGAACACTGAAGCTTTCTTT.

This clone has a handful of counts. The rearrangement uses TRBV6-6 and TRBJ2-1; D might be TRBD2 (8 bases). CDR3 length: 14 amino acids. Trimming pared 6 bases from V and 6 bases from J, leaving 15 bases between. The V gene's germline CDR1 is MNHNY and CDR2 SVGAGI (reference sequence). The CDR3: CASRQGTRVNEQFF. The CDR3, as DNA: TGTGCCAGCAGACAGGGGACTAGGGTCAATGAGCAGTTCTTC.